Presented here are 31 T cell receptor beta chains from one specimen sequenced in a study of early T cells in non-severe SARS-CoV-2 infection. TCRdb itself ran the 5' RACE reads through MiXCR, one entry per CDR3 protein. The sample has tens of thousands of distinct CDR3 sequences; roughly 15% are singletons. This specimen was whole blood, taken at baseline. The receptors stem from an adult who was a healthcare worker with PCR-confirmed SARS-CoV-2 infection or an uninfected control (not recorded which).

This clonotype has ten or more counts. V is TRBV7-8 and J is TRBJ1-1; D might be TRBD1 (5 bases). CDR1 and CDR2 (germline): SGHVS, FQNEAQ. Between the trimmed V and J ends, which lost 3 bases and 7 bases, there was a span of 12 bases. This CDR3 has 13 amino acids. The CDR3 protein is CASSFRGGSEAFF. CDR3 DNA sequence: TGTGCCAGCAGCTTTAGGGGAGGTAGTGAAGCTTTCTTT.

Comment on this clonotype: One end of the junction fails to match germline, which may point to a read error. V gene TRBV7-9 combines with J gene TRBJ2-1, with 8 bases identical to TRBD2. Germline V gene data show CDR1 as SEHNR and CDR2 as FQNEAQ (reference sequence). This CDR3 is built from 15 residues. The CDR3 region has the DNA TGTGCCAGCAGCTTATACGGGAGGGCCTACGATGAGCAGTTCTTC. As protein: CASSLYGRAYDEQFF. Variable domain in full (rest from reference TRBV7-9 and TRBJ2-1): DTGVSQNPRHKITKRGQNVTFRCDPISEHNRLYWYRQTLGQGPEFLTYFQNEAQLEKSRLLSDRFSAERPKGSFSTLEIQRTEQGDSAMYLCASSLYGRAYDEQFFGPGTRLTVL.

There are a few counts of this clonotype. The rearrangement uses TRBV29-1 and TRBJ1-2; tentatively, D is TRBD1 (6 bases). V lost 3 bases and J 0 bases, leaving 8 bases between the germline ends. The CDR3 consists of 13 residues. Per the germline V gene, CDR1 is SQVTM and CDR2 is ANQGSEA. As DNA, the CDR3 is TGCAGCGTTGAGGGGGCAGCTAACTATGGCTACACCTTC. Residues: CSVEGAANYGYTF.

The CDR3 DNA reads as TGTGCCAGCAACCCTCGACGGGGCGAAGCTTTCTTT. It codes for CASNPRRGEAFF. The chain employs TRBV28 and TRBJ1-1; a weak D match, TRBD1 (5 bases). Germline CDR1 and CDR2: MDHEN and SYDVKM. The ends were cut back, 7 bases at V and 8 bases at J, with 14 bases in the middle. The CDR3 consists of 12 residues.

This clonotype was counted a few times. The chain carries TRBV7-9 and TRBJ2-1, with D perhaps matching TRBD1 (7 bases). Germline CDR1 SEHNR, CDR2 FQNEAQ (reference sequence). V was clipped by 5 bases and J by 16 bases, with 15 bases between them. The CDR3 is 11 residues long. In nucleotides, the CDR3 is TGTGCCAGCAGCCTTCGGACAGGACTATTCTTC. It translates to CASSLRTGLFF.

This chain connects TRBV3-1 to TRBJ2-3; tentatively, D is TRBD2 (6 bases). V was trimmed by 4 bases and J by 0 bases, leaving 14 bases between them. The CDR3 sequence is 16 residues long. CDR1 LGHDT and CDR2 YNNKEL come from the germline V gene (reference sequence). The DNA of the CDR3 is TGTGCCAGCAGCCCCCAGACTAGAGGAAGCACAGATACGCAGTATTTT. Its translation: CASSPQTRGSTDTQYF.

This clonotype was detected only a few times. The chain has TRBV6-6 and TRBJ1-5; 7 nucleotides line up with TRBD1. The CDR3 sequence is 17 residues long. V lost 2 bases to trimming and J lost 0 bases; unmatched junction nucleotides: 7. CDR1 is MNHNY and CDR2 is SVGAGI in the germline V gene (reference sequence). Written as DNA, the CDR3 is TGTGCCAGCAGTTACGACGGGACAGATTATAGCAATCAGCCCCAGCATTTT. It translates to CASSYDGTDYSNQPQHF.

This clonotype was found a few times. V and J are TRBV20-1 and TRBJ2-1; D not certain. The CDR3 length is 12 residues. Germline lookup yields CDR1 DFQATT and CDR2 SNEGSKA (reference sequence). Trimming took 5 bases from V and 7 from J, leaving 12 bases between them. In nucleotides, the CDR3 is TGCAGTGCTGGTGGGTTTACGAATGAGCAGTTCTTC. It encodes CSAGGFTNEQFF.

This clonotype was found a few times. DNA of the CDR3: TGTGCCAGCAGTTACTCGACGGGACAGCCCTATGGCTACACCTTC. Amino acids: CASSYSTGQPYGYTF. The V call is TRBV6-5, the J call TRBJ1-2; 7 nucleotides agree with TRBD1. CDR1 MNHEY and CDR2 SVGAGI come from the germline V gene. There are 15 residues in the CDR3. After removal of 0 bases from V and 4 bases from J, the junction contained 5 bases not matched to a gene.

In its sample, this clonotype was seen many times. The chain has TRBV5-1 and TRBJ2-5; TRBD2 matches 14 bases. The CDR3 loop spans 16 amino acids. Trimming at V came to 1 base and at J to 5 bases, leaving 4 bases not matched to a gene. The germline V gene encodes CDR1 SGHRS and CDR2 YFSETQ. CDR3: CASSLPGLAGVETQYF. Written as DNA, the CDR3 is TGCGCCAGCAGCTTGCCGGGACTAGCGGGAGTGGAGACCCAGTACTTC.

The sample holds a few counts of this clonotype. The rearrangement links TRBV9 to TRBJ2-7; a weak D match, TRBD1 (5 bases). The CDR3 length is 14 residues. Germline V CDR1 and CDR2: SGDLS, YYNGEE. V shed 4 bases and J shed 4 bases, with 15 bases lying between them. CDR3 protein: CASSPQDKTYEQYF. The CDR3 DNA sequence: TGTGCCAGCAGCCCCCAGGACAAGACGTACGAGCAGTACTTC.

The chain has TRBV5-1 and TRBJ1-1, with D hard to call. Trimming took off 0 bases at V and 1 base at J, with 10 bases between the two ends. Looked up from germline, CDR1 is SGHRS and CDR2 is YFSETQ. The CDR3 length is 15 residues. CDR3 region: CASSLAVTENTEAFF. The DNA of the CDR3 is TGCGCCAGCAGCTTGGCGGTCACCGAGAACACTGAAGCTTTCTTT.

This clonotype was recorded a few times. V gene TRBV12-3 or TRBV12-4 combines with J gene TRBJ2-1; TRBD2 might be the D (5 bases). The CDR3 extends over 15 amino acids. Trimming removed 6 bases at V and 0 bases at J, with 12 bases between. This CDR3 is CASRLGDSSYNEQFF. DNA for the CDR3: TGTGCCAGCAGGCTCGGGGATAGCTCCTACAATGAGCAGTTCTTC.

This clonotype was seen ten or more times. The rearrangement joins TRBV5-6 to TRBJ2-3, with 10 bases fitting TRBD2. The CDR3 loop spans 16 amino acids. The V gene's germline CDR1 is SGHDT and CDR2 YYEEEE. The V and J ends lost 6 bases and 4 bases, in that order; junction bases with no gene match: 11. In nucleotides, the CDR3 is TGTGCCAGCACCGGGTGGGCTAGCGGGAGATCAGATACGCAGTATTTT. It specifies CASTGWASGRSDTQYF.

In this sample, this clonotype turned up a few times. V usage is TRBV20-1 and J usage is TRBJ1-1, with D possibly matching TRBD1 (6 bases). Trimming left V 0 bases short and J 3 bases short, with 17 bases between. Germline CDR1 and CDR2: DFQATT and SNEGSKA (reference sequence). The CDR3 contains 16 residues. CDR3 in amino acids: CSARDVGRGTDTEAFF. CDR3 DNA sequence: TGCAGTGCTAGAGATGTCGGTAGGGGGACGGACACTGAAGCTTTCTTT.

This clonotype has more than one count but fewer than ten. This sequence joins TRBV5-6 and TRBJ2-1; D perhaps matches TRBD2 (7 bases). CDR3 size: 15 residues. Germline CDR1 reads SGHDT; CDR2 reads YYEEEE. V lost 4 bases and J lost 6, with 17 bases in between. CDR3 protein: CASSPRGGDSNEQFF. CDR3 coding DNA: TGTGCCAGCAGCCCTAGGGGGGGCGACTCCAATGAGCAGTTCTTC. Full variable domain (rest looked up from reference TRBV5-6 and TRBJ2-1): DAGVTQSPTHLIKTRGQQVTLRCSPKSGHDTVSWYQQALGQGPQFIFQYYEEEERQRGNFPDRFSGHQFPNYSSELNVNALLLGDSALYLCASSPRGGDSNEQFFGPGTRLTVL.

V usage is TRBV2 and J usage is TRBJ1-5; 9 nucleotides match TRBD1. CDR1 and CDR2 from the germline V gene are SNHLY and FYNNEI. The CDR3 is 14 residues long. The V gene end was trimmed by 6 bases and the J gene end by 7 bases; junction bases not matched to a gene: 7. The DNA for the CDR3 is TGTGCCAGCAGCGCAGACAGGGGGGACCAGCCCCAGCATTTT. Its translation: CASSADRGDQPQHF.

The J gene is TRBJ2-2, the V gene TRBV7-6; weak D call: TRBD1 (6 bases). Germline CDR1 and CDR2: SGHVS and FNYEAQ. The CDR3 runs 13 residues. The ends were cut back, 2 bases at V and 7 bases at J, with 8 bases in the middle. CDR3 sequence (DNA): TGTGCCAGCAGCTTAACCAGGGGCGGGGAGCTGTTTTTT. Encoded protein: CASSLTRGGELFF.

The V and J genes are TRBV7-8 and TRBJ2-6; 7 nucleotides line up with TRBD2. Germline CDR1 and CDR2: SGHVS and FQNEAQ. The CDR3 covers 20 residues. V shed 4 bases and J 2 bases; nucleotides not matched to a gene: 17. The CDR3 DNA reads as TGTGCCAGCAGCTCCTACAGGAACTTGGCGGGAGTAGCTGGGGCCAACGTCCTGACTTTC. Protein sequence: CASSSYRNLAGVAGANVLTF.

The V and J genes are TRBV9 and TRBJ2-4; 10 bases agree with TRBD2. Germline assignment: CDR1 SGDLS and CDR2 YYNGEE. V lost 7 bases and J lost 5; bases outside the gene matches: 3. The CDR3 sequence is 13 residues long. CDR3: CASSAGGENIQYF. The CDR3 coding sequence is TGTGCCAGCTCAGCGGGAGGGGAAAACATTCAGTACTTC.

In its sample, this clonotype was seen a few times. CDR3 DNA: TGTGCCAGCACAGAGGAGGGTAGCACTGAAGCTTTCTTT. This gives the protein CASTEEGSTEAFF. This sequence joins TRBV2 and TRBJ1-1; D unclear. CDR1 is SNHLY, CDR2 FYNNEI, per germline. Between the trimmed V and J ends, which lost 7 bases and 4 bases, there was a span of 13 bases. The CDR3 is 13 residues long.

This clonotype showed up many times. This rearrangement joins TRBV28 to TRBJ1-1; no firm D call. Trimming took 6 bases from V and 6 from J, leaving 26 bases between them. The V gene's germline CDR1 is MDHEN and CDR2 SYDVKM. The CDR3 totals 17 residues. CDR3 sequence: CASSSWYKSGPHSEAFF. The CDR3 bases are TGTGCCAGCAGCTCCTGGTATAAGAGCGGGCCCCACTCTGAAGCTTTCTTT.

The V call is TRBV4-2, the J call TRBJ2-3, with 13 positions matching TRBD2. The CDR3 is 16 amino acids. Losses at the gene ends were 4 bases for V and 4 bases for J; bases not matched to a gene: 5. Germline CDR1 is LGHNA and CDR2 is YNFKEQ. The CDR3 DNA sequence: TGTGCCAGCAGCCCGCGACTAGCGGGAGGTTCAGATACGCAGTATTTT. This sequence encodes CASSPRLAGGSDTQYF.

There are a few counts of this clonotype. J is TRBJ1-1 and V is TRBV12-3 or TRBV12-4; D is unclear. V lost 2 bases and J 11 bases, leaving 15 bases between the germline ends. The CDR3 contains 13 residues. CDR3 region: CASSLNQVSGAFF. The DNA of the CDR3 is TGTGCCAGCAGTTTAAACCAGGTTTCCGGCGCTTTCTTT.

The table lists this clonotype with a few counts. The CDR3 protein is CASSRYRDRVNEQFF. The CDR3 DNA reads as TGCGCCAGCAGCCGTTACCGGGACAGGGTCAATGAGCAGTTCTTC. This chain connects TRBV4-1 to TRBJ2-1, with 9 bases matching TRBD1. The CDR3 has 15 residues. Germline CDR1 and CDR2: MGHRA and YSYEKL. Trimming took 4 bases from V and 6 from J; bases not matched to a gene: 7.

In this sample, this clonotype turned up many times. The CDR3 DNA reads TGTGCCAGCACAGCTCTCTCGAACACTGAAGCTTTCTTT. Amino acid sequence: CASTALSNTEAFF. The rearrangement links TRBV12-3 or TRBV12-4 to TRBJ1-1; no clear D. This CDR3 has 13 amino acids. V was clipped by 7 bases and J by 1 base, with 10 bases between them.

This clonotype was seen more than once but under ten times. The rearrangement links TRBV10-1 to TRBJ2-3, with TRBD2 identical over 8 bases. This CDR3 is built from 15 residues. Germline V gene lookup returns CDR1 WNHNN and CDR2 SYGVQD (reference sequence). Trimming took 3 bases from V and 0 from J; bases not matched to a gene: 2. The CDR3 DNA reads TGCGCCAGCAGTGAAACGGGGGGGAGCACAGATACGCAGTATTTT. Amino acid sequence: CASSETGGSTDTQYF.

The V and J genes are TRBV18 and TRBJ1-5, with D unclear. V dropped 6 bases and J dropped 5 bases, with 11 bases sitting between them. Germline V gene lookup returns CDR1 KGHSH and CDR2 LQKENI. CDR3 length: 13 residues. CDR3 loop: CASSPSPHQPQHF. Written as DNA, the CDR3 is TGTGCCAGCTCCCCCAGTCCACATCAGCCCCAGCATTTT.

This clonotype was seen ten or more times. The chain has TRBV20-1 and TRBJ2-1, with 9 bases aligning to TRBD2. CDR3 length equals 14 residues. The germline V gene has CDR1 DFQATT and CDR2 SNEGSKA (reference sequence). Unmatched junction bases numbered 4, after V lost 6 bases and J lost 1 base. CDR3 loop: CSALAGNSYNEQFF. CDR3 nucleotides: TGCAGTGCGCTAGCGGGAAATTCCTACAATGAGCAGTTCTTC.

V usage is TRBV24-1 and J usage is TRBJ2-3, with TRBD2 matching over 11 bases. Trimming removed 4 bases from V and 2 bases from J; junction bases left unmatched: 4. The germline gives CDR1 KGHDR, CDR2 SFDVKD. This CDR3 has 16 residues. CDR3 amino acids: CATSDKTSGITDTQYF. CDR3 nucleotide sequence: TGTGCCACCAGTGACAAGACTAGCGGGATCACAGATACGCAGTATTTT.

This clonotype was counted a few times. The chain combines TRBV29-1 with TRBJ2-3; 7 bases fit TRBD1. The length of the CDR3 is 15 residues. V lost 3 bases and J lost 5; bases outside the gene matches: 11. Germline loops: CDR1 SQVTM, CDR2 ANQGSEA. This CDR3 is CSVDVGTDPEDTQYF. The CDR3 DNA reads TGCAGCGTTGACGTGGGGACAGACCCCGAAGATACGCAGTATTTT.